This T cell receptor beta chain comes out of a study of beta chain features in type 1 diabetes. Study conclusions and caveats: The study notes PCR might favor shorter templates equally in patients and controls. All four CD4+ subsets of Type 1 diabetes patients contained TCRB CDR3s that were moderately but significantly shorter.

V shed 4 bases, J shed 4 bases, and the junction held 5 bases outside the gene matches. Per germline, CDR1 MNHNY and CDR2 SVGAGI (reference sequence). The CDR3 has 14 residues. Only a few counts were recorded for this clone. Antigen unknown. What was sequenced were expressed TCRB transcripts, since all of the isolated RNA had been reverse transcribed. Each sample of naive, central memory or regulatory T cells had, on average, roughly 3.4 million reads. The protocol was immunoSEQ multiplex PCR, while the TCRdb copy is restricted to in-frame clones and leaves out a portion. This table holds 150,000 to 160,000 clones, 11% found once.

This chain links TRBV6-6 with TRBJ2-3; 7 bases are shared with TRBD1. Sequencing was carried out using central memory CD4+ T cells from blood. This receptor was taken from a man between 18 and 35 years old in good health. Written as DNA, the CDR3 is TGTGCCAGCAGTTCGTACAGGGGACCAGATACGCAGTATTTT. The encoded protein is CASSSYRGPDTQYF.